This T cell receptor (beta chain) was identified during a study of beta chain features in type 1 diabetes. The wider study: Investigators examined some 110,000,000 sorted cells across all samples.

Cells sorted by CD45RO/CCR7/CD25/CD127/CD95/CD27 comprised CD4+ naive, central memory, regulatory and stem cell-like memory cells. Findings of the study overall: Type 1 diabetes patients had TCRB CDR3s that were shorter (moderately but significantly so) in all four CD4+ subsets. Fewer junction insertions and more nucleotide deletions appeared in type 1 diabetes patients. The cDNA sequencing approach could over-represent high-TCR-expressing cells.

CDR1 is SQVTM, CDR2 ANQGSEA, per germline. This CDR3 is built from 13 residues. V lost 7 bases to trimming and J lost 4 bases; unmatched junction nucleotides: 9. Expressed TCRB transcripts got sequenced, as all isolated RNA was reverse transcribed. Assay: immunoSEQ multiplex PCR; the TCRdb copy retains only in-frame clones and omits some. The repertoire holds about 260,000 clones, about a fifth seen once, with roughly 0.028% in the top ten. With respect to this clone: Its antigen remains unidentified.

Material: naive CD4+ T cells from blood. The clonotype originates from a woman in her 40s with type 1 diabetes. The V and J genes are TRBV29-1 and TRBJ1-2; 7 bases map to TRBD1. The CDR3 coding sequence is TGCAGCGCCGGGACAGATGTAGGCTATGGCTACACCTTC. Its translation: CSAGTDVGYGYTF.